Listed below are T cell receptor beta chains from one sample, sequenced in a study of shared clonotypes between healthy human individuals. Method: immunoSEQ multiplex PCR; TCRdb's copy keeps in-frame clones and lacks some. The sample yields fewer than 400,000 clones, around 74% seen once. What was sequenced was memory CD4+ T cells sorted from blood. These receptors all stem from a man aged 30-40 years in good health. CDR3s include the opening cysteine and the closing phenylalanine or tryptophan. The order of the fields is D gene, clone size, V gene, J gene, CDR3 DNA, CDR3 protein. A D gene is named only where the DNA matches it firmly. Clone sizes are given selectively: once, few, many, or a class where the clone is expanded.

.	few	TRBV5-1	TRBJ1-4	TGCGCCAGCAGCTTGAGGACGAACAGCGAAAAACTGTTTTTT	CASSLRTNSEKLFF
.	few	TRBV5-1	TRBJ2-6	TGCGCCAGCAGCTCGGAATGGGCAGGGGCTGGGGCCAACGTCCTGACTTTC	CASSSEWAGAGANVLTF
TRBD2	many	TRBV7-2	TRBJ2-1	TGTGCCAGCAGCTTAGTAGCGGGCGCCTACAATGAGCAGTTCTTC	CASSLVAGAYNEQFF
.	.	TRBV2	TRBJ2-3	TGTGCCAGCAGTTCAGCAGGACTCCCGGATACGCAGTATTTT	CASSSAGLPDTQYF
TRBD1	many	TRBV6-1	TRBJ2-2	TGTGCCAGCAGTGAGGGGACAGACACCGGGGAGCTGTTTTTT	CASSEGTDTGELFF
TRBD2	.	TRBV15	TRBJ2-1	TGTGCCACCAGCAGAAGGGACCTGGGACTAGCGGGACAGACGAACTCCTACAATGAGCAGTTCTTC	CATSRRDLGLAGQTNSYNEQFF
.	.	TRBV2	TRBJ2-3	TGTGCCAGCAAGCCCACTAGAACAGATACGCAGTATTTT	CASKPTRTDTQYF
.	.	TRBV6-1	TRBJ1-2	TGTGCCAGCAGTGAAGCAGGGGGCTATGGCTACACCTTC	CASSEAGGYGYTF
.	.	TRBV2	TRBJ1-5	TGTGCCAGCGCATTGCAGGGATCCCAGCATTTT	CASALQGSQHF
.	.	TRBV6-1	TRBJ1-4	TGTGCCAGCAGACTGACGAGGACTAATGAAAAACTGTTTTTT	CASRLTRTNEKLFF
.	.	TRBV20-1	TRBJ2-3	TGCAGTGAACCCATAGGGGATACGCAGTATTTT	CSEPIGDTQYF
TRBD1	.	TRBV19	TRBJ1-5	TGTGCCAGTAAGCCGACAGGGGGCTATAGCAATCAGCCCCAGCATTTT	CASKPTGGYSNQPQHF
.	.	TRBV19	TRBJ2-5	TGTGCCAGTAGTATCCAGGTTCTGGAGACCCAGTACTTC	CASSIQVLETQYF
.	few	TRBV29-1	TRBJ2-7	TGCAGCGTTGAAGATCAGGCCAGACCCTACGAGCAGTACTTC	CSVEDQARPYEQYF
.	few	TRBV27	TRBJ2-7	TGTGTCAGCAGATCTGGACAGCACTACGAGCAGTACTTC	CVSRSGQHYEQYF
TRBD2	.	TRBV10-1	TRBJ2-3	TGCGCCAGCAGTGAGGGGACTAGCGGTCTCACAGATACGCAGTATTTT	CASSEGTSGLTDTQYF
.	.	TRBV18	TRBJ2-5	TGTGCCAGCTCACCAAGAGGGGAGACCCAGTACTTC	CASSPRGETQYF
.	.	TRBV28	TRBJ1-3	TGTGCCAGTGTCGGGGTGGACACCATATATTTT	CASVGVDTIYF
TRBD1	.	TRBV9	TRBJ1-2	TGTGCCAGCAGCGTAGGGCCCAGGGGGCAGGACTATGGCTACACCTTC	CASSVGPRGQDYGYTF
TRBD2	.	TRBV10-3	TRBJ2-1	TGTGCCATCAGTGATCCTGGGACTAGCGGTCCCGGGAGGTCCTACAATGAGCAGTTCTTC	CAISDPGTSGPGRSYNEQFF
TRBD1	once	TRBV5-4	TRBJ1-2	TGTGCCAGCAGCTTGGATAGGGGGCCCTATGGCTACACCTTC	CASSLDRGPYGYTF
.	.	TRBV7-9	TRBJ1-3	TGTGCCAGCAGCCTACAGGGAAACACCATATATTTT	CASSLQGNTIYF
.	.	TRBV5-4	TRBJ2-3	TGTGCCAGCAGCGCCCAGGGGACAGATACGCAGTATTTT	CASSAQGTDTQYF
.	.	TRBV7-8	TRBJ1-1	TGTGCCAGCAGCTTAGGGTCGGGAAACACTGAAGCTTTCTTT	CASSLGSGNTEAFF
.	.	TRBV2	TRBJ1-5	TGTGCCAGCAGACGGGACCAAACCCGACCCCAGCATTTT	CASRRDQTRPQHF
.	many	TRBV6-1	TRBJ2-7	TGTGCCAGCAGTGCATCCAGCGGAAAAACCTACGAGCAGTACTTC	CASSASSGKTYEQYF
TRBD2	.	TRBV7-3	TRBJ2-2	TGTGCCAGCAGCCCACCGGGGGGAACGGCCACCGGGGAGCTGTTTTTT	CASSPPGGTATGELFF
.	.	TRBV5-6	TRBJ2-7	TGTGCCAGCAGCCCCCCGAGGGTCTCGACCGAGCAGTACTTC	CASSPPRVSTEQYF
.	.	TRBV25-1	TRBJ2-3	TGTGCCAGCAGTGCGACAGGACCCGATACGCAGTATTTT	CASSATGPDTQYF
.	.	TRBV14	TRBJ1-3	TGTGCCAGCAGCCAGGGGCCGGCCATATATTTT	CASSQGPAIYF
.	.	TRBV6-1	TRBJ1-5	TGTGCCAGCAGCAACCCCAAAGATCAGCCCCAGCATTTT	CASSNPKDQPQHF
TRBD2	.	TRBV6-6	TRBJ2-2	TGTGCCAGCAGTTCCTCACGGCGGGAGCACACCGGGGAGCTGTTTTTT	CASSSSRREHTGELFF
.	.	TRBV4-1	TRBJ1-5	TGCGCCAGCAGCCAGATCGATCTATTTTCGGGGAATCAGCCCCAGCATTTT	CASSQIDLFSGNQPQHF
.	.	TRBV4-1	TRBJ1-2	TGCGCCAGCAGCCCGACGTTGACGCCTGGCTACACCTTC	CASSPTLTPGYTF
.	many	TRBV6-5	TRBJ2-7	TGTGCCAGCAGTCAAGGAGGGGAGCAGTACTTC	CASSQGGEQYF
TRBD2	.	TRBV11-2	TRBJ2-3	TGTGCCAGCAGCTTTGGGATAGCGGGAGTCAGTACAGATACGCAGTATTTT	CASSFGIAGVSTDTQYF
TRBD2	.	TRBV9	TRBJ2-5	TGTGCCAGCAGCGTAGCGGGTGCGGGAGTGGAGACCCAGTACTTC	CASSVAGAGVETQYF
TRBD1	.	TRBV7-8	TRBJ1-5	TGTGCCAGCAGCTTTAGGGGGCATGAGGGCAATCAGCCCCAGCATTTT	CASSFRGHEGNQPQHF
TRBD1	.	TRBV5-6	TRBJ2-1	TGTGCCACTGCGAGATCGGGACAGGGGGCGTTTGGGGAGCAGTTCTTC	CATARSGQGAFGEQFF
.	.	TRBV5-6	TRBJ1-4	TGTGCCAGCAGCTTGGCCGGGTCTTTAGGTGAAAAACTGTTTTTT	CASSLAGSLGEKLFF
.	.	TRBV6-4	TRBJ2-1	TGTGCCAGCAGTGATACGGACACTTCCTACAATGAGCAGTTCTTC	CASSDTDTSYNEQFF
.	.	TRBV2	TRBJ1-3	TGTGCCAGCAGTGCCGGTAGGAACTCTGGAAACACCATATATTTT	CASSAGRNSGNTIYF
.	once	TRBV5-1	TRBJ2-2	TGCGCCAGCAGCTTGGGCGCGAACACCGGGGAGCTGTTTTTT	CASSLGANTGELFF